These T cell receptor beta chains were read from a single sample in a study of vaccination and CD4 T cells after COVID-19. TCRdb reprocessed the PCR reads with MiXCR, giving one entry per CDR3 protein. The sample holds over 8,500 distinct CDR3 sequences; 55% are singletons and the top ten take roughly 7.2%. No antigens are known for them. Sequencing was done on a sample of CD4+ T cells from blood, cultured in vitro. The receptors were sampled from a human donor who had recovered from COVID-19. Each CDR3 is given without its conserved first and last residue. Some rows mark clone size as missing; the rest say once, few, many or name a class of expanded clone.

TRBV6-5,TRBJ2-7,NA,ASSSSLRQY
TRBV7-8,TRBJ2-1,NA,ASSPTGLAGGAYNEQF
TRBV25-1,TRBJ2-5,few,ASSEQGLGMAAQY
TRBV12-3/TRBV12-4,TRBJ1-1,NA,ASRATGGGSLPMNTEAF
TRBV19,TRBJ2-5,NA,ASSPPGLWTQY
TRBV9,TRBJ2-1,NA,ASSVGAAKHNEQF
TRBV20-1,TRBJ1-2,NA,SARDGTAGYGYT
TRBV7-2,TRBJ2-7,NA,ASSRAAGTGLSYEQY
TRBV2,TRBJ1-5,NA,ASRRPGTRNQPQH
TRBV27,TRBJ1-5,NA,ASSPLGGRNQPQH
TRBV6-1,TRBJ1-2,few,ASSPGTARPNYGYT
TRBV19,TRBJ1-5,NA,ASRQRNAGNSNQPQH
TRBV7-2,TRBJ1-2,NA,ASSLGGQGFYGYT
TRBV6-1,TRBJ1-1,NA,ASSHGQGARAF
TRBV19,TRBJ2-5,once,ASSIAGTSGTQY
TRBV5-1,TRBJ1-1,NA,ASSGGGAKGNTEAF
TRBV24-1,TRBJ2-3,NA,ATSDLNADTQY
TRBV20-1,TRBJ1-2,NA,SATLTPSYT
TRBV7-7,TRBJ1-6,NA,ASSSIIISYNSPLH
TRBV10-1,TRBJ2-5,few,ASSEIGAGMNQETQY
TRBV11-3,TRBJ2-7,NA,ASSLRPGVEQY
TRBV19,TRBJ2-1,NA,ASSTSGGYNNEQF
TRBV24-1,TRBJ2-5,NA,ATSDAAGTSGETQY
TRBV11-2,TRBJ1-2,few,ASSLGYRDRGYT
TRBV4-1,TRBJ2-5,few,ASSQDLTTRMETQY
TRBV20-1,TRBJ1-1,few,SAGGTGTGKGAF
TRBV5-1,TRBJ2-7,NA,ASSLEGPTYEQY
TRBV30,TRBJ1-5,NA,AWSVKGMSNQPQH